This T cell receptor beta chain comes out of a study of blood T cell repertoires in COVID-19. Study overall: Sample material is recorded as cDNA or gDNA derived from T cells, B-cell-depleted T cells, or PBMCs.

The CDR3 consists of 15 residues. The germline V gene has CDR1 SGHTA and CDR2 FQGTGA. The V and J ends lost 5 bases and 3 bases, in that order; junction bases with no gene match: 5. In the original workflow: Amplification from reference gene primers served as the basis for estimated nucleated cell counts. Measured with immunoSEQ multiplex PCR; TCRdb has only the in-frame clones, and not every one. V and J calls and clone size follow that table, whereas D and trimming were derived from the DNA. The sample consists of around 19,000 clones, approximately 85% of them appearing once. This chain connects TRBV7-3 to TRBJ2-3, with 10 bases fitting TRBD1. The sample comprised peripheral blood. The receptor was isolated from an elderly man with acute or convalescent COVID-19. The CDR3 loop is CASSPTGGATDTQYF. DNA of the CDR3: TGTGCCAGCAGCCCGACAGGGGGCGCGACAGATACGCAGTATTTT.